Following are 5 T cell receptor beta chains from one sample sequenced in a study of CD8 T cells in ankylosing spondylitis. Overall study findings and caveats: Ankylosing spondylitis blood appeared to be characterized by a TCR beta motif of under 10 highly homologous variants.

TCRdb reprocessed the 5' RACE reads via MiXCR and lists one record per CDR3 protein. The table shows approximately 500,000 distinct CDR3 sequences, with about an eighth occurring only once. These receptors' antigens are unknown. What was sequenced was blood, either unsorted or a sorted T cell fraction (not recorded which). These receptors were obtained from a male donor with ankylosing spondylitis.

V gene TRBV20-1 combines with J gene TRBJ2-1; 14 nucleotides agree with TRBD2. Trimming at V came to 5 bases and at J to 15 bases, leaving 6 bases not matched to a gene. This CDR3 has 12 amino acids. Germline V gene sequence: CDR1 DFQATT, CDR2 SNEGSKA (reference sequence). The CDR3 sequence is CSASTSGRVGFF. CDR3 sequence (DNA): TGCAGTGCTTCGACTAGCGGGAGGGTGGGGTTCTTC.

This clonotype was detected many times. The chain couples TRBV6-1 to TRBJ1-5; D not certain. The V and J ends lost 3 bases and 0 bases respectively, with 9 bases between them. The CDR3 runs to 15 residues. Per the germline V gene, CDR1 is MNHNS and CDR2 is SASEGT. DNA for the CDR3: TGTGCCAGCAGTGATAAGGGATATAGCAATCAGCCCCAGCATTTT. Translated, it gives CASSDKGYSNQPQHF.

This clonotype has only a few counts. The V gene is TRBV5-6, the J gene TRBJ2-7; TRBD2 might be the D (6 bases). Trimming removed 3 bases from V and 3 bases from J, with 22 bases in between. Germline V gene sequence: CDR1 SGHDT, CDR2 YYEEEE. The CDR3 consists of 17 residues. The DNA for the CDR3 is TGTGCCAGCAGCTCTTTGGCGCGAACGCGGGACGGCTACGAGCAGTACTTC. This encodes CASSSLARTRDGYEQYF.

This clonotype has just a few counts. The rearrangement links TRBV20-1 to TRBJ1-1, with a possible D match to TRBD1 (5 bases). Trimming took 1 base from V and 1 from J, leaving 7 bases between them. Looked up from germline, CDR1 is DFQATT and CDR2 is SNEGSKA (reference sequence). The CDR3 consists of 13 residues. In DNA, the CDR3 is TGCAGTGCTAGAGGGGGGTCGAACACTGAAGCTTTCTTT. Protein: CSARGGSNTEAFF.

The chain uses TRBV11-2 and TRBJ1-2; D is ambiguous. This CDR3 comprises 14 residues. CDR1 and CDR2 from the germline V gene are SGHAT and FQNNGV. V gave up 0 bases and J gave up 5 bases, with 10 bases separating them. The CDR3, as DNA: TGTGCCAGCAGCTTAGATGGAAGGTCATATGGCTACACCTTC. Amino acids: CASSLDGRSYGYTF. Variable domain in full (rest from reference TRBV11-2 and TRBJ1-2): EAGVAQSPRYKIIEKRQSVAFWCNPISGHATLYWYQQILGQGPKLLIQFQNNGVVDDSQLPKDRFSAERLKGVDSTLKIQPAKLEDSAVYLCASSLDGRSYGYTFGSGTRLTVV.